This note documents a single TCR beta chain sequence. This entry belongs to a study of blood T cell repertoires in COVID-19. Looking at the study overall: The origin of the acute and convalescent COVID-19 samples was the United States, Italy and Spain. In each case, the material was cDNA or gDNA derived from T cells, B-cell-depleted T cells, or PBMCs.

Per the original data handling: Quantification of nucleated cells was approximated via reference gene primer amplification. The assay was immunoSEQ multiplex PCR, and TCRdb's table has in-frame clones only and misses some. The V and J calls and the clone size are those of that table, but D and trimming were determined from the DNA. The top ten hold 18% of the sample, which has about 99,000 clones, 79% seen once. V lost 4 bases and J lost 6, with 21 bases in between. CDR1 LGHDT and CDR2 YNNKEL come from the germline V gene (reference sequence). This CDR3 comprises 17 residues. What was sequenced was peripheral blood. The source is a woman older than 75 with active or convalescent COVID-19. The chain is built from TRBV3-1 (or the pseudogene TRBV3-2) and TRBJ2-2; D perhaps matches TRBD2 (6 bases). The CDR3 DNA reads as TGTGCCAGCAGCCTGGAGGGTTCGCCCTCGCGACCCGGGGAGCTGTTTTTT. Its protein is CASSLEGSPSRPGELFF.